The clone carrying this TCR beta chain appeared many times. The antigen is unknown. This sample is part of a study of identical twins. V lost 4 bases to trimming and J lost 3 bases, with 19 bases between them. The CDR3 is 16 residues long. Germline lookup yields CDR1 SGHTA and CDR2 FQGNSA. Study results and limitations: The conclusions drew on cross-sectional statistical analysis instead of tracking the same donors. Possibly, invariant MAIT and iNKT cells partly confounded zero-insertion analyses.

Template switching added a universal primer binding site, and final cDNA carried unique molecular identifiers. One entry per CDR3 protein, called by TCRdb with MiXCR from the 5' RACE reads. The table lists under 350,000 distinct CDR3 sequences, 9.5% of them singletons, with approximately 7% in the top ten. The data were also submitted as part of a second study, on yellow fever vaccine responses in identical twins.

The source of this sequence is a woman aged 18-35 years in good health. The sample was CD8+ T cells sorted from blood. The chain employs TRBV7-2 and TRBJ2-7, with D uncertain. This CDR3 is CASSSSVIRPIYEQYF. As DNA, the CDR3 is TGTGCCAGCAGCTCATCAGTGATTCGCCCGATCTACGAGCAGTACTTC.